Below, 15 T cell receptor beta chains from the same sample are listed, as sequenced in a study of shared clonotypes between healthy human individuals. CD8 cells classed as naive were CD45RO-negative and positively selected for CCR7, excluding terminally differentiated effector memory CD45RA+ cells. Assay used: immunoSEQ multiplex PCR; TCRdb lists only in-frame clones, some missing. The sample lists about 650,000 clones; over 95% were seen once. Material for sequencing was naive CD8+ T cells sorted from blood. All receptors come from a woman under 40 in good health.

A single count supports this clone. This sequence joins TRBV28 and TRBJ2-7; D is uncertain. The V end was cut by 3 bases, the J end by 1 base, with 7 bases between. Germline V gene data show CDR1 as MDHEN and CDR2 as SYDVKM. The CDR3 covers 13 residues. The CDR3 is CASSLQQSYEQYF. In DNA, the CDR3 is TGTGCCAGCAGTTTGCAACAGTCCTACGAGCAGTACTTC.

The chain recombines TRBV28 with TRBJ2-2; D possibly corresponds to TRBD2 (5 bases). V was trimmed by 3 bases and J by 3 bases, leaving 8 bases between them. The length of the CDR3 is 14 residues. The germline V gene has CDR1 MDHEN and CDR2 SYDVKM. DNA of the CDR3: TGTGCCAGCAGTTTCATCGGGGACACCGGGGAGCTGTTTTTT. Encoded protein: CASSFIGDTGELFF.

V gene TRBV5-4 combines with J gene TRBJ1-3; D is uncertain. This CDR3 has 13 residues. Trimming took off 10 bases at V and 2 bases at J, with 13 bases between the two ends. Germline lookup yields CDR1 SGHNT and CDR2 YYREEE (reference sequence). The DNA for the CDR3 is TGTGCCTGCGCCGATGGGACTGGAAACACCATATATTTT. This gives the protein CACADGTGNTIYF.

This clone has a handful of counts. The chain is built from TRBV14 and TRBJ2-1; D gene uncertain. V was trimmed by 0 bases and J by 2 bases, leaving 5 bases between them. The CDR3 is 14 residues long. CDR1 is SGHDN, CDR2 FVKESK, per germline. For the CDR3, the DNA is TGTGCCAGCAGCCAAGACGGTCCCTACAATGAGCAGTTCTTC. Amino acid sequence: CASSQDGPYNEQFF. Based on the CDR3 plus reference TRBV14 and TRBJ2-1, the full variable domain is EAGVTQFPSHSVIEKGQTVTLRCDPISGHDNLYWYRRVMGKEIKFLLHFVKESKQDESGMPNNRFLAERTGGTYSTLKVQPAELEDSGVYFCASSQDGPYNEQFFGPGTRLTVL.

The chain employs TRBV25-1 and TRBJ2-5; the D gene is possibly TRBD2 (6 bases). Between the trimmed V and J ends, which lost 2 bases and 5 bases, there was a span of 18 bases. This CDR3 has 16 residues. Looked up from germline, CDR1 is MGHDK and CDR2 is SYGVNS. The CDR3 DNA sequence: TGTGCCAGCAGTGAAAACGGGACTCCCTCGGGGGAGACCCAGTACTTC. Amino acids: CASSENGTPSGETQYF.

The gene calls are TRBV12-5 and TRBJ1-4, with 9 bases matching TRBD1. Trimming cost V 2 bases and J 11 bases; bases outside gene matches: 6. The CDR3 loop spans 14 amino acids. Germline CDR1 LGHNT, CDR2 FRNRAP. The CDR3 sequence is CASGLHGTGSKLFF. Written as DNA, the CDR3 is TGTGCTAGTGGTTTGCACGGGACAGGGTCTAAACTGTTTTTT.

CDR3 sequence: CASSGRDLGVYEQYF. CDR3 nucleotide sequence: TGTGCCAGCAGTGGGCGGGACCTCGGGGTCTACGAGCAGTACTTC. This chain joins TRBV2 and TRBJ2-7; D is perhaps TRBD2 (6 bases). Trimming took 4 bases from V and 3 from J, leaving 16 bases between them. This CDR3 has 15 amino acids. CDR1 is SNHLY, CDR2 FYNNEI, per germline.

This rearrangement joins TRBV2 to TRBJ1-4; weak D call: TRBD1 (6 bases). The ends were cut back, 5 bases at V and 6 bases at J, with 13 bases in the middle. The CDR3 sequence is 14 residues long. Germline V CDR1 and CDR2: SNHLY, FYNNEI. The CDR3 reads CASSPEGGDEKLFF. As DNA, the CDR3 is TGTGCCAGCAGTCCCGAGGGGGGGGATGAAAAACTGTTTTTT.

The V call is TRBV27, the J call TRBJ2-7; TRBD1 might be the D (6 bases). The ends were cut back, 0 bases at V and 4 bases at J, with 10 bases in the middle. The CDR3 is 14 residues long. CDR1 is MNHEY and CDR2 is SMNVEV in the germline V gene (reference sequence). The CDR3 nucleotides are TGTGCCAGCAGTTTATCAGCTCAGGGGTACGAGCAGTACTTC. Translating it yields CASSLSAQGYEQYF.

In this sample, this clone turned up once. The chain employs TRBV9 and TRBJ2-1; a possible D gene is TRBD1 (5 bases). Germline CDR1 SGDLS, CDR2 YYNGEE. V lost 2 bases, J lost 4 bases, and 19 bases lay in between. The CDR3 has 17 residues. CDR3 sequence: CASSVDSLRDPYNEQFF. Written as DNA, the CDR3 is TGTGCCAGCAGCGTTGACAGCCTAAGGGATCCGTACAATGAGCAGTTCTTC.

V usage is TRBV19 and J usage is TRBJ2-3; perhaps TRBD2 as D (6 bases). The V end was cut by 6 bases, the J end by 0 bases, with 16 bases between. The CDR3 is 16 residues long. Germline CDR1 reads LNHDA; CDR2 reads SQIVND (reference sequence). The CDR3 DNA is TGTGCCAGTAGCCCCACCGCCCGGGAGAGCACAGATACGCAGTATTTT. Translation: CASSPTARESTDTQYF.

The genes are TRBV6-5 and TRBJ1-2; 9 bases are shared with TRBD1. V was clipped by 2 bases and J by 7 bases; unmatched bases: 11. CDR1 is MNHEY and CDR2 is SVGAGI in the germline V gene. This CDR3 contains 16 residues. This CDR3 reads CASSYGDRVPFGGYTF. CDR3 nucleotide sequence: TGTGCCAGCAGTTACGGGGACAGGGTTCCATTTGGTGGCTACACCTTC.

The V gene is TRBV6-4, the J gene TRBJ2-2; D unclear. The CDR3 runs 14 residues. Germline CDR1 MRHNA, CDR2 SNTAGT. With 2 bases removed from V and 3 bases from J, the gap between germline ends came to 7 bases. CDR3 amino acids: CASSDGLYTGELFF. The CDR3 bases are TGTGCCAGCAGTGACGGCTTATACACCGGGGAGCTGTTTTTT.

This chain joins TRBV20-1 and TRBJ1-2; tentative D call: TRBD1 (5 bases). With 3 bases removed from V and 9 bases from J, the gap between germline ends came to 8 bases. CDR1 is DFQATT and CDR2 is SNEGSKA in the germline V gene (reference sequence). The CDR3 is made up of 10 amino acids. The CDR3 is CSASRDRYTF. Written as DNA, the CDR3 is TGCAGTGCTAGTCGGGACCGCTACACCTTC.

This chain connects TRBV6-4 to TRBJ2-3, with TRBD2 matching 7 bases. Trimming removed 6 bases from V and 4 bases from J; junction bases left unmatched: 10. CDR1 and CDR2 from the germline V gene are MRHNA and SNTAGT. The CDR3 length is 15 residues. The CDR3 region is CASRKREGLADTQYF. DNA for the CDR3: TGTGCCAGCAGGAAGAGGGAGGGCTTGGCAGATACGCAGTATTTT.